The 14 T cell receptor beta chains below come from one sample, sequenced in a study of Graves' ophthalmopathy and Graves' hyperthyroidism (dated by TCRdb to 2017 to 2018). The sequencer listed for this sample is Illumina HiSeq 2000. TCR beta CDR3 regions were amplified from RNA transcripts for repertoire sequencing. HTBI primers and the Qiagen OneStep RT-PCR kit were used in a first-round RT-PCR, which was followed by a second-round multiplex PCR, size selection and purification. TCRdb cleaned the public reads at Q25 with fastp, built clones with MiXCR and kept in-frame beta chains. Every entry covers one CDR3 protein and lists the most common genes and DNA from its rows. In this sample the table shows about 400,000 distinct CDR3 sequences, roughly 18% of which occur a single time. Of the sample, roughly 1.6% is held by the ten largest clones. Sequencing was done on a sample of peripheral blood. The origin of the receptors is a woman aged 18 to 35 with Graves' ophthalmopathy. Donor details come from another sample of the same person, matched by shared clones.

V gene TRBV18 combines with J gene TRBJ2-5; 12 bases fit TRBD2. The CDR3 is 18 residues long. Per germline, CDR1 KGHSH and CDR2 LQKENI. After removal of 1 base from V and 1 base from J, the junction contained 7 bases not matched to a gene. The chain's CDR3 is CASSPLRLAGDIQETQYF. The CDR3 DNA is TGTGCCAGCTCACCACTAAGACTAGCGGGAGATATCCAAGAGACCCAGTACTTC.

J is TRBJ1-2 and V is TRBV12-3 or TRBV12-4; D perhaps matches TRBD1 (5 bases). Trimming left V 2 bases short and J 7 bases short, with 17 bases between. The CDR3 runs 15 residues. The CDR3 here is CASSLFRVGLSGYTF. Here the CDR3 DNA reads TGTGCCAGCAGTTTATTCAGGGTCGGTCTCTCTGGCTACACCTTC.

This clonotype was seen ten or more times. The chain is built from TRBV11-2 and TRBJ2-5; 12 bases agree with TRBD1. The V gene end was trimmed by 5 bases and the J gene end by 5 bases; junction bases not matched to a gene: 6. The CDR3 length is 15 residues. The V gene's germline CDR1 is SGHAT and CDR2 FQNNGV. Written as DNA, the CDR3 is TGTGCCAGCAGCCTGGGGACAGGGGGCAGGGAGACCCAGTACTTC. Its protein product is CASSLGTGGRETQYF.

This clonotype has at least ten counts. With a much larger clone just one base away, this may be a read error. The gene calls are TRBV27 and TRBJ1-1; no reliable D call. CDR3 length equals 15 residues. In germline, CDR1 is MNHEY, CDR2 SMNVEV (reference sequence). Trimming pared 11 bases from V and 1 base from J, leaving 20 bases between. The CDR3 sequence: CAGGRYTDENTEAFF. CDR3 coding DNA: TGTGCCGGCGGACGATATACGGATGAGAACACTGAAGCTTTCTTT.

This clonotype was picked up many times. J is TRBJ2-3 and V is TRBV6-2 or TRBV6-3; TRBD1 aligns across 10 bases. Germline CDR1 MNHEY, CDR2 SVGEGT. The CDR3 loop spans 15 amino acids. V trimming: 5 bases; J trimming: 1 base; junction bases outside the gene matches: 3. CDR3 in DNA: TGTGCCAGCAGTCCGGGACAGGGGCGCACAGATACGCAGTATTTT. This encodes CASSPGQGRTDTQYF.

This clonotype came up many times. V usage is TRBV27 and J usage is TRBJ1-5; 9 nucleotides line up with TRBD1. The V gene's germline CDR1 is MNHEY and CDR2 SMNVEV (reference sequence). V shed 5 bases, J shed 0 bases, and the junction held 5 bases outside the gene matches. The CDR3 has 16 residues. The chain's CDR3 is CASSPMGQGSNQPQHF. CDR3 sequence (DNA): TGTGCCAGCAGTCCAATGGGACAGGGTAGCAATCAGCCCCAGCATTTT.

The chain recombines TRBV7-2 with TRBJ2-7, with 8 bases fitting TRBD1. Germline V gene sequence: CDR1 SGHTA, CDR2 FQGNSA. The CDR3 spans 14 residues. With 4 bases clipped from V and 5 bases from J, the junction kept 7 bases outside the gene matches. CDR3 coding DNA: TGTGCCAGCAGCTCCTTTACAGGGGGTAACGAGCAGTACTTC. Its translation is CASSSFTGGNEQYF.

In its sample, this clonotype was seen many times. The chain employs TRBV19 and TRBJ1-5; 7 nucleotides line up with TRBD1. The CDR3 runs to 16 residues. The V gene end was trimmed by 5 bases and the J gene end by 1 base; junction bases not matched to a gene: 8. In germline, CDR1 is LNHDA, CDR2 SQIVND (reference sequence). In DNA form, the CDR3 reads TGTGCCAGTAGTTACTTGACAGGGCCGAGCAATCAGCCCCAGCATTTT. This gives the protein CASSYLTGPSNQPQHF.

The genes are TRBV6-5 and TRBJ1-2; tentatively, D is TRBD1 (5 bases). Trimming pared 6 bases from V and 2 bases from J, leaving 16 bases between. In germline, CDR1 is MNHEY, CDR2 SVGAGI. The CDR3 is made up of 15 amino acids. In DNA form, the CDR3 reads TGTGCCAGCAGCTTAACCTACGACAGCAACTATGGCTACACCTTC. Its translation: CASSLTYDSNYGYTF.

Many counts were recorded for this clonotype. The chain is built from TRBV19 and TRBJ1-5; 9 nucleotides match TRBD1. After removal of 5 bases from V and 3 bases from J, the junction contained 8 bases not matched to a gene. This CDR3 is built from 16 residues. The germline V gene has CDR1 LNHDA and CDR2 SQIVND (reference sequence). The CDR3 DNA follows: TGTGCCAGTAGTTCGGGACAGGGAATTAACAATCAGCCCCAGCATTTT. Its protein product is CASSSGQGINNQPQHF.

This clonotype came up a few times. The rearrangement uses TRBV27 and TRBJ1-1; possible D gene TRBD1, 5 bases. This CDR3 contains 15 residues. Deletions cut 0 bases from V and 1 base from J, with 9 bases between. Germline V lookup: CDR1 MNHEY, CDR2 SMNVEV (reference sequence). The CDR3 protein is CASSLSNQGNTEAFF. CDR3 bases: TGTGCCAGCAGTTTATCGAATCAGGGGAACACTGAAGCTTTCTTT.

The chain combines TRBV6-1 with TRBJ1-2; maybe TRBD1 (5 bases). Trimming took 8 bases from V and 8 from J, leaving 15 bases between them. This CDR3 region has 12 residues. Germline CDR1 and CDR2: MNHNS and SASEGT. CDR3 sequence reads: CASLMRGGGYTF. The CDR3 DNA is TGTGCCAGCCTAATGAGGGGTGGGGGCTACACCTTC.

This clonotype was seen many times. V gene TRBV6-2 or TRBV6-3 combines with J gene TRBJ2-7; 8 nucleotides line up with TRBD1. The length of the CDR3 is 16 residues. In germline, CDR1 is MNHEY, CDR2 SVGEGT. J was trimmed by 3 bases and V by 2 bases; bases with no gene match: 9. The DNA of the CDR3 is TGTGCCAGCAGTTACCTTGGGACAGGAGTCTTCTACGAGCAGTACTTC. This codes for CASSYLGTGVFYEQYF.

This clonotype was recorded at least ten times. The rearrangement joins TRBV29-1 to TRBJ1-1, with unresolved D. CDR1 is SQVTM, CDR2 ANQGSEA, per germline. CDR3 length: 11 amino acids. Between the trimmed V and J ends, which lost 6 bases and 0 bases, there was a span of 5 bases. CDR3: CSVRLNTEAFF. For the CDR3, the DNA is TGCAGCGTACGGCTGAACACTGAAGCTTTCTTT. Full variable domain (rest looked up from reference TRBV29-1 and TRBJ1-1): SAVISQKPSRDICQRGTSLTIQCQVDSQVTMMFWYRQQPGQSLTLIATANQGSEATYESGFVIDKFPISRPNLTFSTLTVSNMSPEDSSIYLCSVRLNTEAFFGQGTRLTVV.